This T cell receptor (beta chain) emerged from a study of OX40 agonist ivuxolimab in advanced cancers. Concerning the study at large: Ivuxolimab was a fully human IgG2 agonistic monoclonal antibody targeting the costimulatory receptor OX40 (CD134). Of the 50 to 55 dose-escalation patients, hepatocellular carcinoma was present in approximately 20, melanoma in roughly 15, renal cell carcinoma in 9 and head and neck cancer in 9. The purpose of peripheral TCRbeta sequencing was to test whether ivuxolimab changed TCR sequence diversity and led to clonal T-cell expansion. In the dose-escalation cohort, 82.7% of patients were male, and the mean age was approximately 64 years, with a range of 23 to 79. The paper describes the monotherapy dose-escalation part (N = 52 patients) of the phase I trial of ivuxolimab. Patients were allowed to have had prior anti-PD-1, anti-PD-L1 or anti-CTLA-4 therapy, and 30% to 40% of the dose-escalation patients had previously received checkpoint inhibitors. Three dose-escalation patients achieved partial responses, one with hepatocellular carcinoma and two with cutaneous melanoma. Intravenous ivuxolimab was administered to patients every 2 weeks at six dose levels: 0.01, 0.1, 0.3, 1.5, 3 and 10 mg/kg. Results and caveats for the whole study, not just this receptor: The antigen specificity of the peripheral T cells that underwent clonal expansion was not determined. In the 0.1-3.0 mg/kg groups, partial responders were among the patients with the lowest normalized peripheral clonal expansion, particularly in CD8+ T cells. Low levels of normalized T-cell clonal expansion were also shown by some nonresponding patients. After ivuxolimab, expanded clones were on average more numerous among CD8+ T cells than among CD4+ T cells. At doses from 0.1 to 3.0 mg/kg, clonal expansion was seen in both CD4+ and CD8+ blood T cells between baseline and week 6.

V gives up 5 bases and J gives up 0 bases, and the segment between their germline ends measures 2 bases. The CDR3 runs 11 amino acids, cysteine and phenylalanine included. Just CDR3 DNA is preserved here, 33 bases in frame from base 1. Per the germline V gene, MGHDK is the CDR1 and SYGVNS is the CDR2. Patients with autoimmune disease history or receiving systemic immunosuppression were excluded from the trial. Peripheral blood for TCR sequencing was collected from all dose cohorts at baseline, on cycle 4 day 1, and on cycle 7 day 1. The samples were taken from a phase I, first-in-human, multicenter, open-label dose-escalation trial of ivuxolimab. Adults with locally advanced or metastatic head and neck squamous cell, hepatocellular, melanoma or renal cell carcinoma were enrolled in the trial. CD4+ and CD8+ T cells were sorted separately from peripheral blood before TCR sequencing. To sequence the TCRbeta CDR3 region, genomic DNA was isolated from the sorted cells. The immunoSEQ Assay was used for sequencing of TCRbeta CDR3 regions. TCRdb took over this immuneACCESS table, retaining in-frame rearrangements with V and J assigned. Such tables are incomplete; in checked studies, under half of the missing clones stem from an unresolved V gene, and the remainder is unexplained. The sample includes approximately 46,000 clones, with more than 75% observed a single time. Approximately 11% of the sample rests with the top ten.

In regard to this clone: Its specific antigen is unknown. Base qualities are not recorded, but no much larger clone differs from it by a single base.

This TCR was recovered from an adult with an advanced solid tumor such as melanoma, head and neck, liver or kidney cancer. Specimen: CD4+ or CD8+ T cells sorted from blood, collected in a trial of the OX40 agonist ivuxolimab. Recombination linked TRBV25-1 to TRBJ2-7; the D gene lacks a confident call. The nucleotide sequence reads as follows: TGTGCCAGCAGTAACTCCTACGAGCAGTACTTC. Translated, it gives CASSNSYEQYF.